The following is a TCR beta chain sequence with its context. Antigen: not known. This sample is part of a study of cytomegalovirus exposure and HLA in healthy donors. Study results and limitations: Cytomegalovirus status, reportedly, was diagnosed with high specificity and sensitivity by the classifier. In a later analysis, a genetic analysis reported fewer productive-TCR N-insertions in an Asian-associated ancestry cluster than the cohort average. The HLA-A and HLA-B alleles of most subjects were reportedly predicted accurately from TCR beta sequences.

Looked up from germline, CDR1 is MNHNS and CDR2 is SASEGT. This CDR3 has 14 amino acids. V shed 3 bases and J shed 1 base, with 9 bases lying between them. PCR involved 60 Vbeta and 13 Jbeta primers. Using immunoSEQ multiplex PCR, the repertoire was profiled, and TCRdb retains in-frame clones only, with some absent. The data hold around 200,000 clones, with 77% observed a single time. At the time of sampling, donors were nominally healthy, though unrecorded immune exposures were likely. This TCR was recovered from a woman between 55 and 75 years old in good health and CMV-seropositive. The specimen was PBMCs. The chain carries TRBV6-1 and TRBJ1-1; possibly TRBD1 for D (5 bases). In nucleotides, the CDR3 is TGTGCCAGCAGTGAGCAGGGCGCGAACACTGAAGCTTTCTTT. It encodes CASSEQGANTEAFF.